Presented here are 22 T cell receptor beta chains from one specimen sequenced in a study of STAT3 mutations in large granular lymphocyte leukemia. Study-level findings and limits: Every T-cell large granular lymphocyte leukemia patient had at least one immunodominant TCR beta clonotype.

Profiling relied on immunoSEQ multiplex PCR, and the TCRdb table lists in-frame clones only, not all of them. The table records 10,000 to 15,000 clones, roughly 85% of them present only once. Their specific antigens are unknown. The specimen sequenced was PBMCs. The receptors originated from a human donor with T large granular lymphocyte leukemia. Some clones in this sample may be carry-over from other donors' samples.

Only a few counts were recorded for this clone. V and J are TRBV4-1 and TRBJ1-4, with D maybe TRBD1 (5 bases). This CDR3 is built from 15 residues. CDR1 is MGHRA and CDR2 is YSYEKL in the germline V gene. Trimming pared 0 bases from V and 8 bases from J, leaving 13 bases between. CDR3 sequence (DNA): TGCGCCAGCAGCCAAGACCTGGGGGGGAGAGAAAAACTGTTTTTT. Amino acid sequence: CASSQDLGGREKLFF.

The chain employs TRBV4-3 and TRBJ1-2; D gene unclear. The germline gives CDR1 LGHNA, CDR2 YSLEER. V dropped 1 base and J dropped 4 bases, with 10 bases sitting between them. CDR3 length: 14 amino acids. The CDR3 nucleotides are TGCGCCAGCAGCCAAGCTGACACTTCCTATGGCTACACCTTC. Translated: CASSQADTSYGYTF.

The chain links TRBV2 to TRBJ1-1; 11 bases match TRBD1. This CDR3 has 14 amino acids. CDR1 is SNHLY, CDR2 FYNNEI, per germline. V was pared by 7 bases and J by 11 bases, with 12 bases of the junction left unmatched. CDR3 in amino acids: CASTATFGTGGAFF. In DNA, the CDR3 is TGTGCCAGCACCGCAACCTTCGGGACAGGGGGGGCTTTCTTT. The full variable domain, in which reference TRBV2 and TRBJ1-1 provide the parts outside the CDR3, is EPEVTQTPSHQVTQMGQEVILRCVPISNHLYFYWYRQILGQKVEFLVSFYNNEISEKSEIFDDQFSVERPDGSNFTLKIRSTKLEDSAMYFCASTATFGTGGAFFGQGTRLTVV.

The rearrangement joins TRBV6-1 to TRBJ1-5; possible D gene TRBD1, 6 bases. Trimming took off 3 bases at V and 6 bases at J, with 15 bases between the two ends. Looked up from germline, CDR1 is MNHNS and CDR2 is SASEGT. The CDR3 is 15 amino acids. In DNA, the CDR3 is TGTGCCAGCAGTGAGGGGCGGGGGCCGGGTCAGCCCCAGCATTTT. This gives the protein CASSEGRGPGQPQHF.

V gene TRBV7-2 combines with J gene TRBJ1-2; TRBD1 matches 7 bases. This CDR3 has 13 amino acids. The germline V gene encodes CDR1 SGHTA and CDR2 FQGNSA. V shed 3 bases and J 6 bases; nucleotides not matched to a gene: 4. For the CDR3, the DNA is TGTGCCAGCAGCTTCGACGGGACAGATGGCTACACCTTC. It yields the protein CASSFDGTDGYTF.

The V gene is TRBV7-8, the J gene TRBJ1-1; no clear D gene. Germline CDR1 SGHVS, CDR2 FQNEAQ. The CDR3 loop spans 15 amino acids. Trimming shortened V by 1 base and J by 1 base, and 10 bases separated the two germline ends. CDR3: CASSLVLLSNTEAFF. In DNA, the CDR3 is TGTGCCAGCAGCTTAGTACTGCTGTCGAACACTGAAGCTTTCTTT.

The rearrangement uses TRBV18 and TRBJ1-5; D is undetermined. The CDR3 is made up of 14 amino acids. Germline-derived CDR1 and CDR2 are KGHSH and LQKENI. V lost 2 bases to trimming and J lost 5 bases, with 10 bases between them. CDR3 in DNA: TGTGCCAGCTCACCATCTACGGATGATCAGCCCCAGCATTTT. This encodes CASSPSTDDQPQHF. The full variable domain, its missing parts supplied by reference TRBV18 and TRBJ1-5, is NAGVMQNPRHLVRRRGQEARLRCSPMKGHSHVYWYRQLPEEGLKFMVYLQKENIIDESGMPKERFSAEFPKEGPSILRIQQVVRGDSAAYFCASSPSTDDQPQHFGDGTRLSIL.

The chain combines TRBV7-9 with TRBJ2-2; TRBD1 agrees at 10 bases. Germline V gene data show CDR1 as SEHNR and CDR2 as FQNEAQ (reference sequence). The junction had 3 bases not matched to a gene; V was cut back by 5 bases and J by 3 bases. The length of the CDR3 is 15 residues. Here the CDR3 DNA reads TGTGCCAGCAGCCAGGACAGGGGGGACACCGGGGAGCTGTTTTTT. Residues: CASSQDRGDTGELFF.

J is TRBJ1-6 and V is TRBV5-6; unclear D gene. This CDR3 has 15 residues. V lost 4 bases, J lost 6 bases, and 14 bases lay in between. Germline CDR1 and CDR2: SGHDT and YYEEEE. The CDR3 loop is CASSVRLVSNSPLHF. The CDR3 DNA sequence: TGTGCCAGCAGCGTCCGACTGGTTTCTAATTCACCCCTCCACTTT.

J is TRBJ2-7 and V is TRBV15; D may correspond to TRBD1 or TRBD2 (6 bases each). CDR3 size: 14 residues. The V end was cut by 4 bases, the J end by 1 base, with 11 bases between. Germline-derived CDR1 and CDR2 are LNHNV and YYDKDF (reference sequence). The CDR3 spells CATSMGGDSYEQYF. CDR3 coding DNA: TGTGCCACCAGCATGGGGGGCGATTCCTACGAGCAGTACTTC. Based on the CDR3 plus reference TRBV15 and TRBJ2-7, the full variable domain is DAMVIQNPRYQVTQFGKPVTLSCSQTLNHNVMYWYQQKSSQAPKLLFHYYDKDFNNEADTPDNFQSRRPNTSFCFLDIRSPGLGDTAMYLCATSMGGDSYEQYFGPGTRLTVT.

The gene calls are TRBV7-6 and TRBJ2-7; maybe TRBD2 (5 bases). This CDR3 region has 14 residues. Trimming shortened V by 5 bases and J by 3 bases, and 14 bases separated the two germline ends. Germline-derived CDR1 and CDR2 are SGHVS and FNYEAQ. The CDR3 sequence is CASSPTDSYYEQYF. The DNA of the CDR3 is TGTGCCAGCAGCCCGACGGACTCATACTACGAGCAGTACTTC.

J is TRBJ2-3 and V is TRBV5-1, with D possibly TRBD2 on 7 matching bases. CDR3 length equals 16 residues. Germline V lookup: CDR1 SGHRS, CDR2 YFSETQ. V was clipped by 3 bases and J by 5 bases, with 19 bases between them. CDR3 sequence reads: CASSWGGGLGRDTQYF. As DNA, the CDR3 is TGCGCCAGCAGCTGGGGGGGCGGACTAGGAAGAGATACGCAGTATTTT.

The rearrangement uses TRBV10-3 and TRBJ1-1; tentatively, D is TRBD1 (5 bases). From germline, CDR1 is ENHRY and CDR2 SYGVKD. This CDR3 is 15 amino acids long. Deletions cut 4 bases from V and 4 bases from J, with 16 bases between. The CDR3 protein is CAISGAGQKSTEAFF. CDR3 bases: TGTGCCATCAGTGGGGCGGGGCAGAAAAGCACTGAAGCTTTCTTT.

V is TRBV28 and J is TRBJ2-7; no firm D call. In germline, CDR1 is MDHEN, CDR2 SYDVKM. The CDR3 length is 13 residues. V shed 6 bases and J shed 0 bases, with 9 bases lying between them. The CDR3: CASSLFSSYEQYV. The CDR3 DNA follows: TGTGCCAGCAGCCTCTTTAGCTCCTACGAGCAGTACGTC.

Here the CDR3 DNA reads TGTGCCAGCCTAAGGGGAGATACGCAGTATTTT. Translated: CASLRGDTQYF. V usage is TRBV6-5 and J usage is TRBJ2-3; the D gene is possibly TRBD1 (5 bases). Deletions cut 8 bases from V and 5 bases from J, with 8 bases between. Germline CDR1 is MNHEY and CDR2 is SVGAGI. This CDR3 spans 11 amino acids.

This clone came up once. The chain employs TRBV28 and TRBJ1-2; D unresolved. Looked up from germline, CDR1 is MDHEN and CDR2 is SYDVKM. V was cut by 6 bases and J by 1 base, with 9 bases left in between. The CDR3 extends over 13 amino acids. CDR3 sequence reads: CASRTDLNYGYTF. The CDR3 coding sequence is TGTGCCAGCAGGACGGACCTTAACTATGGCTACACCTTC.

The rearrangement uses TRBV25-1 and TRBJ1-3, with D perhaps TRBD1 (5 bases). Trimming took 9 bases from V and 4 from J, leaving 13 bases between them. The CDR3 is 13 amino acids. Germline assignment: CDR1 MGHDK and CDR2 SYGVNS. The CDR3 region is CASRGSAGNTIYF. In DNA form, the CDR3 reads TGTGCCAGTAGGGGTTCCGCGGGAAACACCATATATTTT.

V gene TRBV5-1 combines with J gene TRBJ1-1; D uncertain. The germline gives CDR1 SGHRS, CDR2 YFSETQ. Trimming took 4 bases from V and 0 from J, leaving 19 bases between them. The CDR3 spans 17 residues. CDR3 nucleotides: TGCGCCAGCAGCCACGGGGAGGGAATGGGGATGAACACTGAAGCTTTCTTT. It yields the protein CASSHGEGMGMNTEAFF.

V gene TRBV7-6 combines with J gene TRBJ2-2; D not certain. V lost 5 bases to trimming and J lost 8 bases, with 12 bases between them. The CDR3 is 13 amino acids. Germline V CDR1 and CDR2: SGHVS, FNYEAQ. The DNA for the CDR3 is TGTGCCAGCAGCCGCCCCCCCCCGGGGGAGCTGTTTTTT. Residues: CASSRPPPGELFF.

The chain links TRBV4-3 to TRBJ2-2; a weak D match, TRBD2 (5 bases). Germline V lookup: CDR1 LGHNA, CDR2 YSLEER. This CDR3 is built from 18 residues. Trimming took 3 bases from V and 0 from J, leaving 17 bases between them. The CDR3 nucleotides read TGCGCCAGCAGCCAGGAGCGGACCGAATCCTCGAACACCGGGGAGCTGTTTTTT. Its protein product is CASSQERTESSNTGELFF.

Turning to this clone: The germline gene is not matched at one end of the junction; a read error may be the cause. The rearrangement uses TRBV7-3 and TRBJ2-1; 8 nucleotides match TRBD2. The CDR3 contains 15 residues. Per germline, CDR1 SGHTA and CDR2 FQGTGA. Here the CDR3 reads CASSLTGTRNNEQFF. CDR3 sequence (DNA): TGTGCCAGCAGTTTAACCGGGACTAGGAACAATGAGCAGTTCTTC.

This clone was seen a single time. The gene calls are TRBV19 and TRBJ2-1, with D possibly TRBD1 on 5 matching bases. The CDR3 runs to 15 residues. Germline CDR1 is LNHDA and CDR2 is SQIVND (reference sequence). Trimming shortened V by 0 bases and J by 3 bases, and 9 bases separated the two germline ends. CDR3 sequence reads: CASSIDDSNYNEQFF. CDR3 bases: TGTGCCAGTAGTATAGACGACAGCAACTACAATGAGCAGTTCTTC.